The clone carrying this TCR beta chain was seen a few times. Its target is unknown. The data belong to a study of shared clonotypes between healthy human individuals. Produced via immunoSEQ multiplex PCR; TCRdb's table is partial and in-frame only. In the table there are 150,000 to 200,000 clones, about 68% of which are singletons. Germline V gene sequence: CDR1 SQVTM, CDR2 ANQGSEA. V was cut by 3 bases and J by 5 bases, with 5 bases left in between. The CDR3 spans 11 residues. Study-wide points: There were few donors, and this limited the genetic and exposure-history diversity represented. Sequencing of the sorted subsets was shown by rarefaction to be incomplete despite large depth.

Healthy adults negative for HIV, lacking recent acute infections or vaccinations, served as donors. Each donor was a Caucasian adult residing in Nashville, Tennessee. This rearrangement joins TRBV29-1 to TRBJ1-3, with D uncertain. The sequence came from a man younger than 40 in good health. Material for sequencing was memory CD4+ T cells sorted from blood. Subset here: CD45RA-negative fraction. CDR3 DNA sequence: TGCAGCGTTGAGGAGCGAAACACCATATATTTT. It is translated as CSVEERNTIYF.